This T cell receptor beta chain stems from a study of cytomegalovirus exposure and HLA in healthy donors. Broader study findings: In a later analysis, V- and J-gene trimming of beta chains associated with a DCLRE1C missense variant, replicated independently. Another analysis was done later, and it associated over 15,000 TCR beta sequences with HLA alleles at 0.05 false discovery rate.

Each donor was healthy, and each was a bone marrow donor. Comment on this clone: What it recognizes is unknown.

The germline V gene has CDR1 SGDLS and CDR2 YYNGEE. V gave up 7 bases and J gave up 0 bases, with 11 bases separating them. The CDR3 extends over 14 amino acids. With 60 Vbeta and 13 Jbeta primers, the PCR was carried out. Only in-frame clones appear in the TCRdb table, and some are missing; sequencing was by immunoSEQ multiplex PCR. This sample has 100,000 or so clones, with around three quarters found just once. Sequences were obtained from PBMCs. V is TRBV9 and J is TRBJ1-3, with a weak D call TRBD1 (5 bases). This TCR derives from a man aged 40-49 years in good health and CMV-seronegative. The CDR3 is CASGTTSSGNTIYF. CDR3 in DNA: TGTGCCAGCGGGACTACCTCCTCTGGAAACACCATATATTTT.